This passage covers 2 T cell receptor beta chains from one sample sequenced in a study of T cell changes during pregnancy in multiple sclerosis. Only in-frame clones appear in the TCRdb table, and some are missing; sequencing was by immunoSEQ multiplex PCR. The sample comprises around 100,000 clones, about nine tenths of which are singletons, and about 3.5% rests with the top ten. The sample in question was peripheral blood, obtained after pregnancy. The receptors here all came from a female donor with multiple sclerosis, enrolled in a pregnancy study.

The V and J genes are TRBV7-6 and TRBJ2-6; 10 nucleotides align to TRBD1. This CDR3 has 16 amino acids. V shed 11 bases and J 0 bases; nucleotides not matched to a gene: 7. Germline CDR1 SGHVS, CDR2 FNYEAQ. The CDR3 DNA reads TGTGCCGGCACAGGGACAGGGGTCTCTGGGGCCAACGTCCTGACTTTC. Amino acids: CAGTGTGVSGANVLTF.

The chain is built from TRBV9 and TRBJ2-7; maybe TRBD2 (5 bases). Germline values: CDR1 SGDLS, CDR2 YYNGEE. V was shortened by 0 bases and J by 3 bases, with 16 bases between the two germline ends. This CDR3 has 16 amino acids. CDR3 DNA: TGTGCCAGCAGCGTAGGAGGGTCGGGGATCCTCTACGAGCAGTACTTC. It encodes CASSVGGSGILYEQYF.